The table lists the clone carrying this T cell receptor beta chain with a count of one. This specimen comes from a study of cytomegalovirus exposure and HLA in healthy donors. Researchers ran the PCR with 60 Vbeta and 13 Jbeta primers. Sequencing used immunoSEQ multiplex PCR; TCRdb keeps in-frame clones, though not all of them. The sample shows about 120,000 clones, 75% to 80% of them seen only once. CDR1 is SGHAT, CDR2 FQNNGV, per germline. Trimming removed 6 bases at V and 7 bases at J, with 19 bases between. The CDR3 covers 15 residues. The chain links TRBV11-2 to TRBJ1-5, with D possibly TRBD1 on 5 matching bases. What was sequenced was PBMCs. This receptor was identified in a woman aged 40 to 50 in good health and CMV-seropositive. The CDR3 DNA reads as TGTGCCAGCAGGGAGGGGACGGCCGGAGGACAGCCCCAGCATTTT. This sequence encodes CASREGTAGGQPQHF.